A single TCR beta chain is shown here with its context. Its antigen is not identified. 13 Jbeta primers and 60 Vbeta primers were used for the PCR. Here immunoSEQ multiplex PCR was the method, and the copy in TCRdb shows in-frame clones only, minus some. The sample consists of roughly 150,000 clones, roughly four fifths of them appearing once. This entry comes from a study of cytomegalovirus exposure and HLA in healthy donors. Study background: Prior work identified around 120 million unique TCR beta sequences in 150 million to 200 million T cells. General observations from the study: Reports indicate that TCR beta sequences accurately predicted the HLA-A and HLA-B alleles of most subjects. Specificity of three CMV-associated chains for CMV antigens was verified in vitro.

The trim removed 2 bases at V and 9 bases at J, leaving 12 bases unmatched. This CDR3 is 15 amino acids long. Germline V gives CDR1 MGHDK, CDR2 SYGVNS. Material: PBMCs. The sequence came from a girl aged 2-10 years in good health and CMV-seropositive. The chain links TRBV25-1 to TRBJ2-5; 7 bases agree with TRBD2. Written as DNA, the CDR3 is TGTGCCAGCAGTGAAGGGTCCCGGCGGGGGTTGGCCCAGTACTTC. The encoded protein is CASSEGSRRGLAQYF.